This entry is about one TCR beta chain. This sample is drawn from a study of blood T cell repertoires in COVID-19. Germline V gene lookup returns CDR1 ENHRY and CDR2 SYGVKD. The CDR3 covers 13 residues. The V and J ends lost 4 bases and 8 bases, in that order; junction bases with no gene match: 4. Using immunoSEQ multiplex PCR, the repertoire was profiled, and TCRdb retains in-frame clones only, with some absent. The table lists around 240,000 clones, around 83% of them singletons. The sequenced sample was peripheral blood. The sequence was collected from a woman between 45 and 65 years old with acute or convalescent COVID-19. V gene TRBV10-3 combines with J gene TRBJ2-2; TRBD1 matches 7 bases. For the CDR3, the DNA is TGTGCCATCAGTGGCGACAGGGCAGGGGAGCTGTTTTTT. Translated: CAISGDRAGELFF.